This T cell receptor (beta chain) derives from a study of T cell responses to AZD1222 COVID-19 vaccine. V was trimmed by 1 base and J by 6 bases, leaving 13 bases between them. The germline gives CDR1 SGHNT, CDR2 YENEEA. CDR3 length: 14 amino acids. This table comes from immunoSEQ multiplex PCR, and its TCRdb copy is limited to in-frame clones, with some not included. The sample gives fewer than 200,000 clones, roughly 94% of which show up once; around 4.4% is in the top ten. V and J are TRBV11-3 and TRBJ2-7; D is possibly TRBD1 (6 bases). This specimen was peripheral blood, taken on day 0 of MenACWY control vaccination. The receptor comes from an adult in good health. The CDR3 reads CASSLGDTQGEQYF. The DNA for the CDR3 is TGTGCCAGCAGCTTAGGGGACACTCAAGGCGAGCAGTACTTC.